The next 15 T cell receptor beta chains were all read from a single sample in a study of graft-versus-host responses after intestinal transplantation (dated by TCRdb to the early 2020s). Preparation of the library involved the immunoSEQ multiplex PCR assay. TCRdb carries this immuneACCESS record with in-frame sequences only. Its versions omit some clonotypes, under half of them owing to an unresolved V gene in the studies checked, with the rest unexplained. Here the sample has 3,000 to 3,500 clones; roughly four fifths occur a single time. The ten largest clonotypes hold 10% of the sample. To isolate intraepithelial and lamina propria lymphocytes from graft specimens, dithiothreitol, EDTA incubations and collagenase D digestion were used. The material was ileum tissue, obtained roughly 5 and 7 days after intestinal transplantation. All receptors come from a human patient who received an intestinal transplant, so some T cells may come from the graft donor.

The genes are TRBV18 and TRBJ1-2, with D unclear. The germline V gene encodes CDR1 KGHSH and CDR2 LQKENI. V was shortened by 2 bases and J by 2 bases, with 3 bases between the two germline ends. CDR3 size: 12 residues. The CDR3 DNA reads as TGTGCCAGCTCACCAGGCAACTATGGCTACACCTTC. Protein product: CASSPGNYGYTF. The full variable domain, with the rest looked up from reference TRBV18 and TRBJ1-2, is NAGVMQNPRHLVRRRGQEARLRCSPMKGHSHVYWYRQLPEEGLKFMVYLQKENIIDESGMPKERFSAEFPKEGPSILRIQQVVRGDSAAYFCASSPGNYGYTFGSGTRLTVV.

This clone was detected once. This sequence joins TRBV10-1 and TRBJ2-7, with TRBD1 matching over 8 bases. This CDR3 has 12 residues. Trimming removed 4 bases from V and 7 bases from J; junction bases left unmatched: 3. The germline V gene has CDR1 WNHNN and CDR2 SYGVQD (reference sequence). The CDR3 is CASSGRDREQYF. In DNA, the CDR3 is TGCGCCAGCAGTGGTAGGGACAGGGAGCAGTACTTC.

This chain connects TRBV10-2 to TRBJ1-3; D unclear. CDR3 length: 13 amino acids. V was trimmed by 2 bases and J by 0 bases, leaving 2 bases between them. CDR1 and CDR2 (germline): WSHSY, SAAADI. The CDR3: CASSESSGNTIYF. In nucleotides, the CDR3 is TGCGCCAGCAGTGAGAGCTCTGGAAACACCATATATTTT.

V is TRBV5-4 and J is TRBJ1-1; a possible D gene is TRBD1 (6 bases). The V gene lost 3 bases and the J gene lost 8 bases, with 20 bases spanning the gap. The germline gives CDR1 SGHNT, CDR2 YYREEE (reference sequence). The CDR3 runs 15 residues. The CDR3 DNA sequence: TGTGCCAGCAGCTCCGACCCCCCAGGGGACTTGGAAGCTTTCTTT. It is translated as CASSSDPPGDLEAFF. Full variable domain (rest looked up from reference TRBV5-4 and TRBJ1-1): ETGVTQSPTHLIKTRGQQVTLRCSSQSGHNTVSWYQQALGQGPQFIFQYYREEENGRGNFPPRFSGLQFPNYSSELNVNALELDDSALYLCASSSDPPGDLEAFFGQGTRLTVV.

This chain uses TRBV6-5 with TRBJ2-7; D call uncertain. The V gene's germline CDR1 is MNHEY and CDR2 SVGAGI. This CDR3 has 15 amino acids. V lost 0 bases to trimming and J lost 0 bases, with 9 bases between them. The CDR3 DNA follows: TGTGCCAGCAGTTACTCCACGACGGGCTCCTACGAGCAGTACTTC. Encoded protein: CASSYSTTGSYEQYF.

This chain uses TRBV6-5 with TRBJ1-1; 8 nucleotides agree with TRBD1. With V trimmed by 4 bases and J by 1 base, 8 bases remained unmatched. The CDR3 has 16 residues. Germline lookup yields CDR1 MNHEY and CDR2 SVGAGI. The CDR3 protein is CASSSGQGGKNTEAFF. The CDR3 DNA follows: TGTGCCAGCAGTTCAGGACAGGGAGGAAAGAACACTGAAGCTTTCTTT.

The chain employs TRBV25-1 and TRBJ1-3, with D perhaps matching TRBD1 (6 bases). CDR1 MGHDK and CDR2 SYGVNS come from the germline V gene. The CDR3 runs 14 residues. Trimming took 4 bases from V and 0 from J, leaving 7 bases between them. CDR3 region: CASSGTDSGNTIYF. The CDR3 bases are TGTGCCAGCAGTGGGACAGACTCTGGAAACACCATATATTTT.

The CDR3: CASSWRKRISETQYF. The CDR3 bases are TGTGCCAGCAGTTGGAGAAAGCGGATATCAGAGACCCAGTACTTC. The rearrangement links TRBV27 to TRBJ2-5; D is possibly TRBD2 (5 bases). The V end was cut by 4 bases, the J end by 4 bases, with 16 bases between. CDR1 is MNHEY and CDR2 is SMNVEV in the germline V gene (reference sequence). CDR3 size: 15 residues.

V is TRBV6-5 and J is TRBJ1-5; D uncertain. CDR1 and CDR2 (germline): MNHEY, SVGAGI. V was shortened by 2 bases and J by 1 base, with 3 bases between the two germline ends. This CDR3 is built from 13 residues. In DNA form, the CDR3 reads TGTGCCAGCAGTTACAGGAGCAATCAGCCCCAGCATTTT. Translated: CASSYRSNQPQHF.

CDR3 nucleotide sequence: TGTGCTAGTGGTTTGAAAGATCTCAGGGTCCTGACGACCTACGAGCAGTACTTC. Translation gives CASGLKDLRVLTTYEQYF. The chain carries TRBV12-5 and TRBJ2-7, with D perhaps matching TRBD1 (5 bases). V gave up 2 bases and J gave up 2 bases, with 22 bases separating them. The CDR3 is 18 amino acids. Germline CDR1 reads LGHNT; CDR2 reads FRNRAP.

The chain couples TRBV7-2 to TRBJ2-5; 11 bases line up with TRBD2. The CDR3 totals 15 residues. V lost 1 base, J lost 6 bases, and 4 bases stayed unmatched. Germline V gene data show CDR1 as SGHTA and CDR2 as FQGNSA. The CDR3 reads CASSLEASGGQTQYF. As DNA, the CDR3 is TGTGCCAGCAGCTTAGAGGCTAGCGGGGGGCAGACCCAGTACTTC.

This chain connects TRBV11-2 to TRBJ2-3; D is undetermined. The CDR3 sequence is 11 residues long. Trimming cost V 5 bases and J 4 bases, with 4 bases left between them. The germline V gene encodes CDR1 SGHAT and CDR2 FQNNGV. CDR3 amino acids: CASSIADTQYF. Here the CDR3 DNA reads TGTGCCAGCAGCATAGCAGATACGCAGTATTTT.

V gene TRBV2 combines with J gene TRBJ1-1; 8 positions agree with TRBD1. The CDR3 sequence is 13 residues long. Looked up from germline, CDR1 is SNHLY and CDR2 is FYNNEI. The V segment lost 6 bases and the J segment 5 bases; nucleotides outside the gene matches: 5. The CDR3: CASRAGGRTEAFF. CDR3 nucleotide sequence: TGTGCCAGCAGAGCAGGGGGCAGGACTGAAGCTTTCTTT.

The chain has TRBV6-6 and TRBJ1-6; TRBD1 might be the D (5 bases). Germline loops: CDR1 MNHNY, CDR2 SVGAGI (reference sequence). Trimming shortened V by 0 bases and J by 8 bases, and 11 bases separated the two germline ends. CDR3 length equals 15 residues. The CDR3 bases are TGTGCCAGCAGTTACTCGACAGCGCCTCATTCACCCCTCCACTTT. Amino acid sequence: CASSYSTAPHSPLHF.

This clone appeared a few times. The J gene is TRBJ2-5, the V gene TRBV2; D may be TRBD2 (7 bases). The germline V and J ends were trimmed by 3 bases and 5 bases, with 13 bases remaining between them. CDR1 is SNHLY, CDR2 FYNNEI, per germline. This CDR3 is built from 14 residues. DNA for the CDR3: TGTGCCAGCAGTGATGTCGGGGGGCGGGAGACCCAGTACTTC. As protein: CASSDVGGRETQYF.